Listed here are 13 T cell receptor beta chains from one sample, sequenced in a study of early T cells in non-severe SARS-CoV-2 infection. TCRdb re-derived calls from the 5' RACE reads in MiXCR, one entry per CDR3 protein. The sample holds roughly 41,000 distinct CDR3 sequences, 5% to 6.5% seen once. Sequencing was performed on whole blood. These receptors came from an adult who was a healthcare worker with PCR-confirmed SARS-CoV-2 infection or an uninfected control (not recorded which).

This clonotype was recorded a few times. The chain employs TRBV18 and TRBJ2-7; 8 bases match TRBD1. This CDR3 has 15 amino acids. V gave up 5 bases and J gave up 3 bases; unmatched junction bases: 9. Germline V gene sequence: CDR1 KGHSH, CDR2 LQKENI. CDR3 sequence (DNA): TGTGCCAGCTCATCCCAGGGGGCCGACCTCTACGAGCAGTACTTC. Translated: CASSSQGADLYEQYF.

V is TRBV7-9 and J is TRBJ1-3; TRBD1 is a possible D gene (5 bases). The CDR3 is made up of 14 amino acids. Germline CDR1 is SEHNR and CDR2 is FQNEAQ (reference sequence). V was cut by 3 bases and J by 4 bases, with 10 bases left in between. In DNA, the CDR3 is TGTGCCAGCAGCTTTGGGACGGCCGGAAACACCATATATTTT. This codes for CASSFGTAGNTIYF.

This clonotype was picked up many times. The CDR3 protein is CASSQGGSQETQYF. The CDR3 DNA is TGTGCCAGCAGCCAAGGGGGCAGCCAAGAGACCCAGTACTTC. The V call is TRBV3-1, the J call TRBJ2-5; weak D call: TRBD1 (5 bases). This CDR3 has 14 residues. CDR1 is LGHDT, CDR2 YNNKEL, per germline (reference sequence). The germline V and J ends were trimmed by 1 base and 1 base, with 7 bases remaining between them.

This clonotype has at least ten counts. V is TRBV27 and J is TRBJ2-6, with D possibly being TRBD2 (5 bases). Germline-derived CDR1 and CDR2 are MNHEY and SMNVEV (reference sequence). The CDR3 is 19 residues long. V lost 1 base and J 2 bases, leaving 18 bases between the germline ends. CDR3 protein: CASSLYNTFRGTGANVLTF. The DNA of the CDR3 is TGTGCCAGCAGTTTATATAACACATTCCGGGGAACTGGGGCCAACGTCCTGACTTTC. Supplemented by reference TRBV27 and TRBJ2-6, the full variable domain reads EAQVTQNPRYLITVTGKKLTVTCSQNMNHEYMSWYRQDPGLGLRQIYYSMNVEVTDKGDVPEGYKVSRKEKRNFPLILESPSPNQTSLYFCASSLYNTFRGTGANVLTFGAGSRLTVL.

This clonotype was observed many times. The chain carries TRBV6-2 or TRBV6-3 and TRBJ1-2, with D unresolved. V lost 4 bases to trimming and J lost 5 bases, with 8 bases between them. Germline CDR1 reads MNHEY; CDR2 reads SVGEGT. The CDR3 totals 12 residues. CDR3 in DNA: TGTGCCAGCAGTTCCCCGGGATATGGCTACACCTTC. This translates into CASSSPGYGYTF.

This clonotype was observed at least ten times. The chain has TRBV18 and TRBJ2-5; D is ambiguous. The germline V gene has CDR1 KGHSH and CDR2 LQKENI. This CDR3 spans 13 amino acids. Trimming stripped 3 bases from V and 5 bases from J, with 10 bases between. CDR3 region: CASSPDGRETQYF. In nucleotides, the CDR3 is TGTGCCAGCTCACCTGACGGACGGGAGACCCAGTACTTC.

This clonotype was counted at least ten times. CDR3 loop: CASSIVTGGTGELFF. For the CDR3, the DNA is TGTGCCAGTAGTATAGTCACGGGGGGAACCGGGGAGCTGTTTTTT. The genes are TRBV19 and TRBJ2-2, with TRBD2 identical over 7 bases. Germline loops: CDR1 LNHDA, CDR2 SQIVND (reference sequence). CDR3 length equals 15 residues. The V gene end was trimmed by 1 base and the J gene end by 5 bases; junction bases not matched to a gene: 4.

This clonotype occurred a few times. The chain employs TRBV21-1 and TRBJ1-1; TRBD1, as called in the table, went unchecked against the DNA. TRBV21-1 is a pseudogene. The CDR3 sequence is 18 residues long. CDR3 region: CVSSKEGGTEGIDTEAFF. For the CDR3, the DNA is TGTGTCAGCAGCAAAGAGGGCGGGACAGAAGGCATTGACACTGAAGCTTTCTTT.

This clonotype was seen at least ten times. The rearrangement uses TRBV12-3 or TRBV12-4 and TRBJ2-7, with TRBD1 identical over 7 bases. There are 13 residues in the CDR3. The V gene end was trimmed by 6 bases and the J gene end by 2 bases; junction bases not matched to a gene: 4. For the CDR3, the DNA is TGTGCCAGCAGGAATACAGGGGCCTACGAGCAGTACTTC. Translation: CASRNTGAYEQYF.

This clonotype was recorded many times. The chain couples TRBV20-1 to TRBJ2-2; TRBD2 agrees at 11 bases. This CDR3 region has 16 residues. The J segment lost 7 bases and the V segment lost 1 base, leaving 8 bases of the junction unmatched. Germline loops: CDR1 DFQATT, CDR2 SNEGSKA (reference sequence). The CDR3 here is CSARANSGREIGELFF. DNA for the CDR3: TGCAGTGCTAGAGCAAATAGCGGGAGGGAGATCGGGGAGCTGTTTTTT.

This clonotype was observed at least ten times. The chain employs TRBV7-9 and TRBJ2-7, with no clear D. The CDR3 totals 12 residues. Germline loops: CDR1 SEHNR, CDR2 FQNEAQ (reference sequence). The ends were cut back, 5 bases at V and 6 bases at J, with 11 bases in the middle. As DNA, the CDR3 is TGTGCCAGCAGCCTTCAATTAGGCGAGCAGTACTTC. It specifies CASSLQLGEQYF.

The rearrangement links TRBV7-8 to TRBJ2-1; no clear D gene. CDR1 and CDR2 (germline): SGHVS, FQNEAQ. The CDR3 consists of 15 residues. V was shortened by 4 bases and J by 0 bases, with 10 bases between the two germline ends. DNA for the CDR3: TGTGCCAGCAGCTCCGACCTAAGCTCCTACAATGAGCAGTTCTTC. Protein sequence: CASSSDLSSYNEQFF.

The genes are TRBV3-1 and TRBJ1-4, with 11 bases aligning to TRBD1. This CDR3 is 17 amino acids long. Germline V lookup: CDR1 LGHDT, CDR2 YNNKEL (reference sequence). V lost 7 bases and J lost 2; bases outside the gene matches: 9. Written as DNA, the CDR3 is TGTGCCAGCACTGACGGGACAGGGGGGGCGACTAATGAAAAACTGTTTTTT. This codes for CASTDGTGGATNEKLFF.